This T cell receptor beta chain was found in a study of metastatic and nonmetastatic thyroid tumors. Study background: Repertoires of blood and of tissue (tumor or nodule) from malignant and benign thyroid patients were compared. Study-level results: Across blood and tumor, TCR beta diversity in malignant thyroid tumors was reportedly significantly higher than in benign nodules.

This clone is judged medium-sized. Its antigen is still unknown. Trimming at V came to 5 bases and at J to 3 bases, leaving 6 bases not matched to a gene. The CDR3 runs 14 residues. Every patient was untreated before thyroid surgery. TCRdb re-analyzed the PCR reads through MiXCR. The sample includes under 25,000 clones, more than 10% of them seen just once. V is TRBV12-3 or TRBV12-4 and J is TRBJ2-7; 8 nucleotides agree with TRBD2. The sequencing sample was made of blood. This sequence was found in a female donor with papillary thyroid cancer or a benign thyroid nodule (not recorded which). Some clones in this sample may be carry-over from other donors' samples. The CDR3 DNA reads TGTGCCAGCAGTCCGTTAGCGGGAATCTACGAGCAGTACTTC. This sequence encodes CASSPLAGIYEQYF.